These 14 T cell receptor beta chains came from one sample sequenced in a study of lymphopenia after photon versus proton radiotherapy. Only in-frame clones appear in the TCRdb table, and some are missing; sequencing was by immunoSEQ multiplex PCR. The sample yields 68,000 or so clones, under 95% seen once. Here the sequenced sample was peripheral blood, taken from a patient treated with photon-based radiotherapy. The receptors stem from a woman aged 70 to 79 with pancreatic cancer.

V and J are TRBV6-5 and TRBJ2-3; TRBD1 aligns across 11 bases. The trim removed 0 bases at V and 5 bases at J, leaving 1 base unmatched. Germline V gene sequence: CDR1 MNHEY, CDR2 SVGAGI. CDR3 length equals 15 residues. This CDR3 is CASSYSGTGGDTQYF. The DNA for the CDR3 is TGTGCCAGCAGTTACTCCGGGACAGGGGGAGATACGCAGTATTTT.

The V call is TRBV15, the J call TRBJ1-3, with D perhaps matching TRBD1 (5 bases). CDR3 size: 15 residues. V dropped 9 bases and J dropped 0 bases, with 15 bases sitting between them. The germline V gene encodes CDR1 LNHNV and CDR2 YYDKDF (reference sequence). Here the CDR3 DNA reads TGTGCCACGGGCCCGGCAGGGCCCTCTGGAAACACCATATATTTT. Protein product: CATGPAGPSGNTIYF.

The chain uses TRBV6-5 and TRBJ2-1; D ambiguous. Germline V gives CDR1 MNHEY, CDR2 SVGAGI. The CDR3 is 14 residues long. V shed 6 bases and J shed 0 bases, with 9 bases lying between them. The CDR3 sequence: CASSAFSSYNEQFF. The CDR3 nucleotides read TGTGCCAGCAGCGCATTTAGCTCCTACAATGAGCAGTTCTTC.

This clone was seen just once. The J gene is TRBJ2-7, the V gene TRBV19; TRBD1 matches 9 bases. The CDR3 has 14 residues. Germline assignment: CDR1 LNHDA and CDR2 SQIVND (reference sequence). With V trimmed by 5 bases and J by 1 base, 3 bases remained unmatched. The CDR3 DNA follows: TGTGCCAGTAGTTCCGGGACAGGGTCCTACGAGCAGTACTTC. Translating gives CASSSGTGSYEQYF.

This CDR3 is CASAKYSTGGTEAFF. The CDR3 nucleotides are TGTGCCAGTGCTAAATATTCGACAGGGGGGACTGAAGCTTTCTTT. This sequence joins TRBV19 and TRBJ1-1, with 9 bases identical to TRBD1. Germline V gene lookup returns CDR1 LNHDA and CDR2 SQIVND (reference sequence). Trimming took 8 bases from V and 5 from J; bases not matched to a gene: 12. The CDR3 runs 15 residues.

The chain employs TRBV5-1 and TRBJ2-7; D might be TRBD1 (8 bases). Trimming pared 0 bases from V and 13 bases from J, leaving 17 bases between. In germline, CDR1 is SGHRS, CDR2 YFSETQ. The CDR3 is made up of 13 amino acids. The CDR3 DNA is TGCGCCAGCAGCTTGGATGGACAGGGAGGGAAATACTTC. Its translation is CASSLDGQGGKYF.

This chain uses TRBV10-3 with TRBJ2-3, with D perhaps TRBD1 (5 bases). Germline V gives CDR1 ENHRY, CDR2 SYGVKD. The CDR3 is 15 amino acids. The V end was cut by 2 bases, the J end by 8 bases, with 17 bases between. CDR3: CAISEPLGRRGTQYF. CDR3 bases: TGTGCCATCAGTGAGCCCTTAGGTCGAAGGGGTACGCAGTATTTT.

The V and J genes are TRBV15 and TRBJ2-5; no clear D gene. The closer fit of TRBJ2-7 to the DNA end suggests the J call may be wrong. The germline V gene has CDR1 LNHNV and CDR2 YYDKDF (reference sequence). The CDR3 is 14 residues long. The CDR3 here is CATSREAGNYEQYF. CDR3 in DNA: TGTGCCACCAGCAGAGAGGCAGGAAACTACGAGCAGTACTTC.

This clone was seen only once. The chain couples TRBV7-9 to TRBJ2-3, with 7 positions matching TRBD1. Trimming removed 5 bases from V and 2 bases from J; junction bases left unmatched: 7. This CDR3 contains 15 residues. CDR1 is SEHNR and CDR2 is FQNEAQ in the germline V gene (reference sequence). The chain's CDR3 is CASSDTGAPTDTQYF. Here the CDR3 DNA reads TGTGCCAGCAGCGACACAGGGGCCCCCACAGATACGCAGTATTTT. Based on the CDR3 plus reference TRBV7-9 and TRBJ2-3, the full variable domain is DTGVSQNPRHKITKRGQNVTFRCDPISEHNRLYWYRQTLGQGPEFLTYFQNEAQLEKSRLLSDRFSAERPKGSFSTLEIQRTEQGDSAMYLCASSDTGAPTDTQYFGPGTRLTVL.

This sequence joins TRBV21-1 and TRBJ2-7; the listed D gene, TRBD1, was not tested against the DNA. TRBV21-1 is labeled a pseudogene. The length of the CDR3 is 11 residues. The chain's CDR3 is CASSSGDEQYF. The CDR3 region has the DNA TGTGCCAGCAGTTCAGGTGACGAGCAGTACTTC.

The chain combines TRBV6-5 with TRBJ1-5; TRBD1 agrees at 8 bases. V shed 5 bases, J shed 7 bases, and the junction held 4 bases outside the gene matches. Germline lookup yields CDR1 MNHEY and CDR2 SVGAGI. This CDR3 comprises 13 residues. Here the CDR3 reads CASSTQGGQPQHF. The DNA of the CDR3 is TGTGCCAGCAGTACACAGGGGGGGCAGCCCCAGCATTTT.

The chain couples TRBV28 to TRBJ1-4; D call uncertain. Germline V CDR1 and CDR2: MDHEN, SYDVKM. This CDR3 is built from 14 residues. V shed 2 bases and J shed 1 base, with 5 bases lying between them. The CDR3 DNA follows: TGTGCCAGCAGTTTAGTAGTAACTAATGAAAAACTGTTTTTT. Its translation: CASSLVVTNEKLFF.

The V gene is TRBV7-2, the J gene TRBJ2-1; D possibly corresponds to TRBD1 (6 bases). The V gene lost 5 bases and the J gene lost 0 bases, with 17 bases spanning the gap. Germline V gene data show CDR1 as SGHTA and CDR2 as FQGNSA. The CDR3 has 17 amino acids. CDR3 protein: CASSSIPGQRSYNEQFF. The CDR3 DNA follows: TGTGCCAGCAGCAGCATTCCCGGACAGCGCTCCTACAATGAGCAGTTCTTC.

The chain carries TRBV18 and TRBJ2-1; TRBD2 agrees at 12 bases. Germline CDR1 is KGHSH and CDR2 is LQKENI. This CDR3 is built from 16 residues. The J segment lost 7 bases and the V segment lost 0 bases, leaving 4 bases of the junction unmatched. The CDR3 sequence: CASSPPSSGRANEQFF. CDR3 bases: TGTGCCAGCTCACCACCGTCTAGCGGGAGGGCAAATGAGCAGTTCTTC.